This TCR beta chain was observed in a study of T cell changes during pregnancy in multiple sclerosis. Sequencing used immunoSEQ multiplex PCR; TCRdb keeps in-frame clones, though not all of them. Found here are approximately 60,000 clones, around 91% of them singletons; the top ten hold roughly 6.5%. Per the germline V gene, CDR1 is MDHEN and CDR2 is SYDVKM. The ends were cut back, 1 base at V and 1 base at J, with 9 bases in the middle. This CDR3 has 15 residues. Sample: peripheral blood, taken in the third trimester of pregnancy. The chain links TRBV28 to TRBJ2-3; D gene uncertain. The TCR sequence derives from a female donor in good health, enrolled as a control in a pregnancy study. The CDR3 here is CASSLSARRTDTQYF. CDR3 nucleotide sequence: TGTGCCAGCAGTTTATCCGCTAGACGCACAGATACGCAGTATTTT. The variable domain in full, completed from reference TRBV28 and TRBJ2-3, reads DVKVTQSSRYLVKRTGEKVFLECVQDMDHENMFWYRQDPGLGLRLIYFSYDVKMKEKGDIPEGYSVSREKKERFSLILESASTNQTSMYLCASSLSARRTDTQYFGPGTRLTVL.